This T cell receptor (beta chain) is from a study of OX40 agonist ivuxolimab in advanced cancers. The study's findings and limits: Low normalized T-cell clonal expansion also characterized some of the nonresponders.

V was trimmed by 0 bases and J by 2 bases, leaving 6 bases between them. This CDR3 region has 14 residues. CDR1 and CDR2 (germline): LNHNV, YYDKDF (reference sequence). TCRdb's copy holds only in-frame clones and misses some; the assay was immunoSEQ multiplex PCR. The table includes fewer than 65,000 clones, approximately 86% detected once. A note on this clone: What it binds is not known.

The origin of this receptor is an adult with an advanced solid tumor such as melanoma, head and neck, liver or kidney cancer. The sample here was CD4+ or CD8+ T cells sorted from blood, taken in a trial of the OX40 agonist ivuxolimab. The V gene is TRBV15, the J gene TRBJ2-3; D call uncertain. CDR3 nucleotide sequence: TGTGCCACCAGCAGAGACCCCGACACAGATACGCAGTATTTT. Residues: CATSRDPDTDTQYF.